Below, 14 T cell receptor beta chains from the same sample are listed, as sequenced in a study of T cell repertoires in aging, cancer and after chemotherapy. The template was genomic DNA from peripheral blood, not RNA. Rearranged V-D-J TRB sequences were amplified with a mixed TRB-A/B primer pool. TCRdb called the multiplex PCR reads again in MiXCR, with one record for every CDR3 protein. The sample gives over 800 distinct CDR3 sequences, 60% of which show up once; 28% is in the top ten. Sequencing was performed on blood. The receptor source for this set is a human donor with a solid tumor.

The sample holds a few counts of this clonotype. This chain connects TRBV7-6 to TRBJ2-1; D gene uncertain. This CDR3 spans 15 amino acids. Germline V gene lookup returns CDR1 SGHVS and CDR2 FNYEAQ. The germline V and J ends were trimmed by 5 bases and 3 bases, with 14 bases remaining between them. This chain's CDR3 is CASSPVVSNYNEQFF. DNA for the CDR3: TGTGCCAGCAGCCCGGTGGTCTCAAACTACAATGAGCAGTTCTTC.

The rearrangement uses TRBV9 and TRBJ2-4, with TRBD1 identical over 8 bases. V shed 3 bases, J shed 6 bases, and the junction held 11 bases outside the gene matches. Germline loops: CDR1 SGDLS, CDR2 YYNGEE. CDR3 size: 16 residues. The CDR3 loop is CASSARSQGAGNIQYF. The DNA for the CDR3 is TGTGCCAGCAGCGCCCGCAGCCAGGGGGCAGGAAACATTCAGTACTTC. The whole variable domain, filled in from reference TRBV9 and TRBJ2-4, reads DSGVTQTPKHLITATGQRVTLRCSPRSGDLSVYWYQQSLDQGLQFLIQYYNGEERAKGNILERFSAQQFPDLHSELNLSSLELGDSALYFCASSARSQGAGNIQYFGAGTRLSVL.

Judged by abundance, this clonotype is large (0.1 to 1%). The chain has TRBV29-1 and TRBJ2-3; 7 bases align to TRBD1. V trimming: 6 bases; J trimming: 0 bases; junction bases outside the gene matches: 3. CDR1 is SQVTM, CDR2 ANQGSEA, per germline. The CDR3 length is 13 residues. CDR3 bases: TGCAGCGTCGGACAGGAGAGCACAGATACGCAGTATTTT. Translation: CSVGQESTDTQYF.

The CDR3 sequence is CASSLASGLNTEAFF. CDR3 bases: TGTGCCAGCAGCTTAGCGAGCGGTCTGAACACTGAAGCTTTCTTT. The genes are TRBV7-2 and TRBJ1-1; D unresolved. The CDR3 runs to 15 residues. Trimming stripped 0 bases from V and 0 bases from J, with 8 bases between. Germline CDR1 and CDR2: SGHTA and FQGNSA.

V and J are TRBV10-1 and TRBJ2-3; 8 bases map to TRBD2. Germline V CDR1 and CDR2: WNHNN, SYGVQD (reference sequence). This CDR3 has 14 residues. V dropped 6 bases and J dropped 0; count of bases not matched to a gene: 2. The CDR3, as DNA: TGCGCCAGCAGCGAGCGGGGGAGCACAGATACGCAGTATTTT. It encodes CASSERGSTDTQYF.

CDR3: CAIGTGGIGETQYF. CDR3 DNA sequence: TGTGCCATCGGAACAGGGGGTATAGGGGAGACCCAGTACTTC. The rearrangement links TRBV10-3 to TRBJ2-5; TRBD1 matches at 8 bases. This CDR3 region has 14 residues. Germline V CDR1 and CDR2: ENHRY, SYGVKD. The J segment lost 5 bases and the V segment lost 8 bases, leaving 10 bases of the junction unmatched.

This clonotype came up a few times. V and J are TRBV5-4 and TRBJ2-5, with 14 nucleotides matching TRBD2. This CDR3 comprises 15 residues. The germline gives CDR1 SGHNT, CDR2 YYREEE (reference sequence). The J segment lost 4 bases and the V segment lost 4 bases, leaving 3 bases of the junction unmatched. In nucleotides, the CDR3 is TGTGCCAGCAGCCCCGGGACTAGCGGGGGAGAGACCCAGTACTTC. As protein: CASSPGTSGGETQYF.

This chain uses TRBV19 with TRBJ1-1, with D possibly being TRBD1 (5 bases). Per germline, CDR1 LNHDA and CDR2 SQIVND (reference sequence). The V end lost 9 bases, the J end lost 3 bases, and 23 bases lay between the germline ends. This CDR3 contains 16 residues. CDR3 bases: TGTGCCAGCACCCCTCCGGGCAGGGAGAGAGACACTGAAGCTTTCTTT. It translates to CASTPPGRERDTEAFF.

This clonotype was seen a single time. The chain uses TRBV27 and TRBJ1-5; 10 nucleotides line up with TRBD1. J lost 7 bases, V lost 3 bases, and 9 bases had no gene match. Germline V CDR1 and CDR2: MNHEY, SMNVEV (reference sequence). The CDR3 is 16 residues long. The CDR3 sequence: CASSLVGQGGNQPQHF. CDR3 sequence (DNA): TGTGCCAGCAGTTTGGTAGGACAGGGGGGTAACCAGCCCCAGCATTTT.

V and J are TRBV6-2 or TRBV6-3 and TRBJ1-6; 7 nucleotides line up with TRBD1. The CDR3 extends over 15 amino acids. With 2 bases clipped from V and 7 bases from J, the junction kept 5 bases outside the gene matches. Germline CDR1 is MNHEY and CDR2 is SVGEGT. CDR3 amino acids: CASSYPTGQNSPLHF. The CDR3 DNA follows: TGTGCCAGCAGTTACCCTACGGGACAGAATTCACCCCTCCACTTT.

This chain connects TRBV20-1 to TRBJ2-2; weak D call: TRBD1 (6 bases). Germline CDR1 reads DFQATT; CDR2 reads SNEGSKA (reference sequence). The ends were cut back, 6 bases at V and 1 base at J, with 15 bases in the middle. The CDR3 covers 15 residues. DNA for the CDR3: TGCAGTGCCGATTGGGGGCAGGGGAACACCGGGGAGCTGTTTTTT. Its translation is CSADWGQGNTGELFF.

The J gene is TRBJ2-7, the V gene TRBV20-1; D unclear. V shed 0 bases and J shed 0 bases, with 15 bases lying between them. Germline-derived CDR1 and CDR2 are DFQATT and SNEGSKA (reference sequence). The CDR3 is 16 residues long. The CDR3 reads CSARDPRSVLSYEQYF. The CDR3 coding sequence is TGCAGTGCTAGAGATCCCAGGTCAGTACTCTCCTACGAGCAGTACTTC.

The CDR3, as DNA: TGTGCCAGCAGTGAAGACGGAGCTAACTATGGCTACACCTTC. It codes for CASSEDGANYGYTF. V usage is TRBV6-1 and J usage is TRBJ1-2; D is undetermined. This CDR3 has 14 residues. Trimming removed 1 base from V and 0 bases from J, with 6 bases in between. CDR1 is MNHNS and CDR2 is SASEGT in the germline V gene.

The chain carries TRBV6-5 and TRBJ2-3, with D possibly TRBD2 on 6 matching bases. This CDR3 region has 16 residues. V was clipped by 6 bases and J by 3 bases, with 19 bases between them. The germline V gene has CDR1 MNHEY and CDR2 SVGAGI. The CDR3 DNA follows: TGTGCCAGCAGGCGGAGATTCGAGGGACTTACAGATACGCAGTATTTT. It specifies CASRRRFEGLTDTQYF.